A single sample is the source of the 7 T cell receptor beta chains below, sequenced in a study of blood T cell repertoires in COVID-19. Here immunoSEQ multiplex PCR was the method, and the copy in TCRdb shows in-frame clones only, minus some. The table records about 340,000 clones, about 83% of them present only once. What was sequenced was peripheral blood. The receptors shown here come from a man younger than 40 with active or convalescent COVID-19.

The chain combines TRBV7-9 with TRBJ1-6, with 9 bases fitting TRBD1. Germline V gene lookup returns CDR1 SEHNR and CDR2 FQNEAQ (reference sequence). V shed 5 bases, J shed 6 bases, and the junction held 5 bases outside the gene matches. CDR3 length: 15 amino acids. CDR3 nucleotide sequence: TGTGCCAGCAGCCCCAGACAGGGGGGTAATTCACCCCTCCACTTT. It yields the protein CASSPRQGGNSPLHF.

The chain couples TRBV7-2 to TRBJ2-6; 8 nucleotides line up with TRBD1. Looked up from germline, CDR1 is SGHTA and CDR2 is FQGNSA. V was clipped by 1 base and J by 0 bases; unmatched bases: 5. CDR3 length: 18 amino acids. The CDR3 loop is CASSLVGTGYSGANVLTF. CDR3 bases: TGTGCCAGCAGCTTAGTGGGGACAGGTTACTCTGGGGCCAACGTCCTGACTTTC.

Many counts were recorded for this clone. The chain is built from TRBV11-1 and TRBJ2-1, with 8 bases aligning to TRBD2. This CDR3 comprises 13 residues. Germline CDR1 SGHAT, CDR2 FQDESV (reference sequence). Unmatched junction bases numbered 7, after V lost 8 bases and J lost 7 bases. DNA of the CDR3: TGTGCCAGCGAAGCGGGAGCGAGAAATGAGCAGTTCTTC. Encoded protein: CASEAGARNEQFF.

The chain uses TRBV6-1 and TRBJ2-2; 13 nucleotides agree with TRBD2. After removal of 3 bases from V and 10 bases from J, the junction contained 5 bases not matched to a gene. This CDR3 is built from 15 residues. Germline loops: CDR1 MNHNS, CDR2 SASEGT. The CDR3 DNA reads TGTGCCAGCAGTGACGGACTAGCGGGAGTAACGGAGCTGTTTTTT. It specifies CASSDGLAGVTELFF.

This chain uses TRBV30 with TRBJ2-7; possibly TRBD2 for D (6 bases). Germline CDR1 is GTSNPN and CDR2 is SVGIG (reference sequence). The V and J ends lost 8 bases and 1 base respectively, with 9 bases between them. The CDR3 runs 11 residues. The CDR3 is CAGTRSYEQYF. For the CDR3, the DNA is TGTGCCGGGACTCGGTCCTACGAGCAGTACTTC.

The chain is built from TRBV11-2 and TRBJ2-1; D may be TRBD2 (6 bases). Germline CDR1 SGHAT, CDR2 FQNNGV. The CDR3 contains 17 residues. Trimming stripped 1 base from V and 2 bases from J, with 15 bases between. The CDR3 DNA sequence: TGTGCCAGCAGCTTAGGGAGGCGGGGTCATACCTACAATGAGCAGTTCTTC. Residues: CASSLGRRGHTYNEQFF. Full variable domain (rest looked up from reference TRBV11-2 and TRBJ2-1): EAGVAQSPRYKIIEKRQSVAFWCNPISGHATLYWYQQILGQGPKLLIQFQNNGVVDDSQLPKDRFSAERLKGVDSTLKIQPAKLEDSAVYLCASSLGRRGHTYNEQFFGPGTRLTVL.

The CDR3: CSARPRLAEYF. The CDR3 region has the DNA TGCAGTGCTAGACCCCGACTAGCTGAGTACTTC. The V and J genes are TRBV20-1 and TRBJ2-5; TRBD2 aligns across 7 bases. Losses at the gene ends were 2 bases for V and 12 bases for J; bases not matched to a gene: 6. Germline lookup yields CDR1 DFQATT and CDR2 SNEGSKA (reference sequence). This CDR3 has 11 amino acids.